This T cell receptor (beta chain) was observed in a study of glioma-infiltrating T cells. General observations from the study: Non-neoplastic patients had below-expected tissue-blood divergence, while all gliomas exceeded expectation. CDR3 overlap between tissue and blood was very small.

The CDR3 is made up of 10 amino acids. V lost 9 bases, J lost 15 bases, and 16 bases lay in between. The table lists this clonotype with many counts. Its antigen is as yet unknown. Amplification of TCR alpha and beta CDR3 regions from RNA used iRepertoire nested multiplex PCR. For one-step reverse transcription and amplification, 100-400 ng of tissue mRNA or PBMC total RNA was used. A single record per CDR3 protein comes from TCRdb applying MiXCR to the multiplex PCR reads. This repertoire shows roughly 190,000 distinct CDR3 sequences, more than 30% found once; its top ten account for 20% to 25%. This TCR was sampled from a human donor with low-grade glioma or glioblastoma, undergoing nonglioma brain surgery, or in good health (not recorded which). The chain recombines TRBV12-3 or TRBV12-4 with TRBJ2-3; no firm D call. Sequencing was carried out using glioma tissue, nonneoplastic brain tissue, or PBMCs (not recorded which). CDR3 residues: CASRSNRKYF. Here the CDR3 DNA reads TGTGCCAGTCGGTCGAATCGCAAATATTTT.